This TCR beta chain came from a study of siplizumab effects on memory and regulatory T cells. Whole-study results and caveats: The drug siplizumab significantly decreased the alloreactive sequences that could be traced to unstimulated CD4+ memory cells.

Germline V gene lookup returns CDR1 MGHDK and CDR2 SYGVNS. Trimming removed 3 bases from V and 1 base from J, with 10 bases in between. The CDR3 length is 14 residues. On this clone itself: Antigen unknown.

Assays examined about 10^5 TCR templates per sample. Only in-frame clones appear in the TCRdb table, and some are missing; sequencing was by immunoSEQ multiplex PCR. The sample consists of about 100,000 clones, about 91% of them appearing once. J is TRBJ2-7 and V is TRBV25-1; D gene unclear. This sequence was found in a human donor in good health. The sequenced sample was CD4+ T cells sorted from blood. The CDR3 DNA follows: TGTGCCAGCAGTGATTTAACAACATCCTACGAGCAGTACTTC. Residues: CASSDLTTSYEQYF.